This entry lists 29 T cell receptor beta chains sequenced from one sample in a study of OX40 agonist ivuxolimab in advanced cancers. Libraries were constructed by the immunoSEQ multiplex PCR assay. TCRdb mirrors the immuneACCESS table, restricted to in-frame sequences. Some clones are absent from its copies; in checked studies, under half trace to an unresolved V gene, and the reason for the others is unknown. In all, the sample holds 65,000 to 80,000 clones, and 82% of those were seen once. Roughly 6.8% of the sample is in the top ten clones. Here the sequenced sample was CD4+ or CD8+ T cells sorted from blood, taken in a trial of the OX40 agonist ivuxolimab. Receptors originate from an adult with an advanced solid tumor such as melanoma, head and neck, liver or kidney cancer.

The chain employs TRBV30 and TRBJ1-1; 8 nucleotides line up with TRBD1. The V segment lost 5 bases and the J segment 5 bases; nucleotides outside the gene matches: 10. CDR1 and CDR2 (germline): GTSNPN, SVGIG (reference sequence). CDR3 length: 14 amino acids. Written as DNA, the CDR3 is TGTGCCTGGGCTACAGGGGGGTGGAGGACTGAAGCTTTCTTT. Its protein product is CAWATGGWRTEAFF. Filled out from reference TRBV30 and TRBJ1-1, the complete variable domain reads SQTIHQWPATLVQPVGSPLSLECTVEGTSNPNLYWYRQAAGRGLQLLFYSVGIGQISSEVPQNLSASRPQDRQFILSSKKLLLSDSGFYLCAWATGGWRTEAFFGQGTRLTVV.

The DNA of the CDR3 is TGTGCCAGCAGTCCCAAGGACCTGGCTAACTATGGCTACACCTTC. Its translation is CASSPKDLANYGYTF. This chain uses TRBV28 with TRBJ1-2; D unresolved. The CDR3 loop spans 15 amino acids. V was pared by 5 bases and J by 0 bases, with 13 bases between. CDR1 and CDR2 (germline): MDHEN, SYDVKM.

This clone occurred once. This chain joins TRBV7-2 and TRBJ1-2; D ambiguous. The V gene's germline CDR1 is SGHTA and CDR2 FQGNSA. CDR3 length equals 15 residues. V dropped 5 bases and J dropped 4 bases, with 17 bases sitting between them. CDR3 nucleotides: TGTGCCAGCAGCCAAGATAGGCAGGACCTCTATGGCTACACCTTC. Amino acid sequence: CASSQDRQDLYGYTF.

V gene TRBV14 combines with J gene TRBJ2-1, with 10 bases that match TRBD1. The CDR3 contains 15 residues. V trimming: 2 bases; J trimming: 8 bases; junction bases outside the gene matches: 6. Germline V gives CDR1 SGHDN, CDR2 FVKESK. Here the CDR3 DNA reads TGTGCCAGCAGCCAACGACAGGGGGCCTTGGATGAGCAGTTCTTC. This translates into CASSQRQGALDEQFF.

The CDR3 nucleotides are TGTGCCAGCAGCTTGTGGGCTAGCGGGGACAATGAGCAGTTCTTC. Amino acids: CASSLWASGDNEQFF. The chain has TRBV7-2 and TRBJ2-1; TRBD2 matches at 9 bases. This CDR3 contains 15 residues. CDR1 and CDR2 (germline): SGHTA, FQGNSA. The ends lost 3 bases at V and 5 bases at J; junction bases unmatched: 5.

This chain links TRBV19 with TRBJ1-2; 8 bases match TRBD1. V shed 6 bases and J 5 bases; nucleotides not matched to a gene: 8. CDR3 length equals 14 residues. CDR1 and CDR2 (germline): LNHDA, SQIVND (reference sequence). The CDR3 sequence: CASRILTGEYGYTF. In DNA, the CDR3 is TGTGCCAGTAGGATATTGACAGGGGAGTATGGCTACACCTTC.

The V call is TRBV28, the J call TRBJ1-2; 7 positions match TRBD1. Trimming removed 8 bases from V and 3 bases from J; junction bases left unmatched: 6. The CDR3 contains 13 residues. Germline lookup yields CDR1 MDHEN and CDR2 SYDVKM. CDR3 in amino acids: CASGEQGYYGYTF. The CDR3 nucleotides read TGTGCCAGCGGTGAACAGGGGTACTATGGCTACACCTTC.

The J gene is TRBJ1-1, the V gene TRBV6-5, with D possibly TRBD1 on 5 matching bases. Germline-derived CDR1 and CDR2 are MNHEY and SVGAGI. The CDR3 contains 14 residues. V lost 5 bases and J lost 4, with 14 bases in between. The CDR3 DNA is TGTGCCAGCAGTCAAGGGTTGGGGACCACTGAAGCTTTCTTT. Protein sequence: CASSQGLGTTEAFF.

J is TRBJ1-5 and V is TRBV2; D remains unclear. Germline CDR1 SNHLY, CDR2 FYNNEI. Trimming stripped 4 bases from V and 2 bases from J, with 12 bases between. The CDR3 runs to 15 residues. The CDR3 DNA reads TGTGCCAGCAGTGCCAGCGGTGGGGGCAATCAGCCCCAGCATTTT. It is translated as CASSASGGGNQPQHF.

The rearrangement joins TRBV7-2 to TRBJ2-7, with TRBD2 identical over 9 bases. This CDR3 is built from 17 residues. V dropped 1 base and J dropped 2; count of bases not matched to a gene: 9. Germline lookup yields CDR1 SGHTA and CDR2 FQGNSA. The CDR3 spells CASSLVGAGGPAYEQYF. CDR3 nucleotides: TGTGCCAGCAGCTTAGTCGGGGCGGGAGGGCCGGCCTACGAGCAGTACTTC.

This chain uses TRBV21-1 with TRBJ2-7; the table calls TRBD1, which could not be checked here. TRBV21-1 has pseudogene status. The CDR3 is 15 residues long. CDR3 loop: CASTQGRTKPYEQYF. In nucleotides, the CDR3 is TGTGCCAGCACCCAGGGCAGGACGAAACCCTACGAGCAGTACTTC.

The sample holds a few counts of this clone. This CDR3 is CASSGRTGTYNEQFF. CDR3 nucleotide sequence: TGCGCCAGCAGTGGGCGGACAGGGACCTACAATGAGCAGTTCTTC. The V gene is TRBV10-2, the J gene TRBJ2-1; 8 bases align to TRBD1. The CDR3 contains 15 residues. Germline V gene sequence: CDR1 WSHSY, CDR2 SAAADI. V trimming: 4 bases; J trimming: 2 bases; junction bases outside the gene matches: 4.

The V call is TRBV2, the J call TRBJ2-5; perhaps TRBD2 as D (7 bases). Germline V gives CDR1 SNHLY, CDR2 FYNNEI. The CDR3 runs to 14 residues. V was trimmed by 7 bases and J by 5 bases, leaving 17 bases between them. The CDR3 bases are TGTGCCAGCAACCTTGGGGGGGCGGGGGAGACCCAGTACTTC. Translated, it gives CASNLGGAGETQYF.

CDR3 loop: CASSFPAGADTQYF. The CDR3 region has the DNA TGTGCCAGCAGTTTCCCAGCGGGGGCAGATACGCAGTATTTT. This chain links TRBV28 with TRBJ2-3, with 8 positions matching TRBD2. CDR3 length equals 14 residues. The ends lost 3 bases at V and 4 bases at J; junction bases unmatched: 3. In germline, CDR1 is MDHEN, CDR2 SYDVKM. The entire variable domain, with the rest obtained from reference TRBV28 and TRBJ2-3, is as follows: DVKVTQSSRYLVKRTGEKVFLECVQDMDHENMFWYRQDPGLGLRLIYFSYDVKMKEKGDIPEGYSVSREKKERFSLILESASTNQTSMYLCASSFPAGADTQYFGPGTRLTVL.

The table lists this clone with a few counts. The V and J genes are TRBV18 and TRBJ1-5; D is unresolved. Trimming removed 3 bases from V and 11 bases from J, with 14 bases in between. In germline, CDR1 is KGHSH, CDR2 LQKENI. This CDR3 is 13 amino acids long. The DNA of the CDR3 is TGTGCCAGCTCACCGAGGGTGGCCACAGCCCAGCATTTT. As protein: CASSPRVATAQHF.

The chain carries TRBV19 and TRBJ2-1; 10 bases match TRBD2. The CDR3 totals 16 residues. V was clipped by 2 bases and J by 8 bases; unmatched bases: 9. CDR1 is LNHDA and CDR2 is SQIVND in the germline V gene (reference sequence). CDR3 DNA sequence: TGTGCCAGTAGTATAAGGGGTTCTAGCGGGAGCCATGAGCAGTTCTTC. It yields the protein CASSIRGSSGSHEQFF.

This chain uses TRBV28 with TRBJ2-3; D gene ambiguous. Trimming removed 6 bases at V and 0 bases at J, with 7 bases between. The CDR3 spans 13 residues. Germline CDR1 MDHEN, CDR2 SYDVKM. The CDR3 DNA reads TGTGCCAGCAGCACCTTCAGCACAGATACGCAGTATTTT. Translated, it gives CASSTFSTDTQYF.

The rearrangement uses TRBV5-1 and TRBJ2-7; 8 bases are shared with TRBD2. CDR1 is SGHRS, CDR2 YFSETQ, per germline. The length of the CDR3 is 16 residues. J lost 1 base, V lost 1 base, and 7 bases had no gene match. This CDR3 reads CASSLRGSGSSYEQYF. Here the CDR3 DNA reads TGCGCCAGCAGCTTGAGGGGGAGCGGGAGTTCCTACGAGCAGTACTTC.

The DNA for the CDR3 is TGCGCCAGCAGCTTTAGCGGGAGGGCGATCGACGAGCAGTACTTC. Amino acids: CASSFSGRAIDEQYF. The chain uses TRBV5-1 and TRBJ2-7; 11 bases align to TRBD2. The J segment lost 5 bases and the V segment lost 2 bases, leaving 6 bases of the junction unmatched. CDR3 length: 15 amino acids. CDR1 and CDR2 from the germline V gene are SGHRS and YFSETQ.

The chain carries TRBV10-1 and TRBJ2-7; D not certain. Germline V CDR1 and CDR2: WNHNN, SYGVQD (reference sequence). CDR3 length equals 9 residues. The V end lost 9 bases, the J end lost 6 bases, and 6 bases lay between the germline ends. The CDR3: CAREREQYV. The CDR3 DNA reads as TGCGCCAGGGAGCGCGAGCAGTACGTC.

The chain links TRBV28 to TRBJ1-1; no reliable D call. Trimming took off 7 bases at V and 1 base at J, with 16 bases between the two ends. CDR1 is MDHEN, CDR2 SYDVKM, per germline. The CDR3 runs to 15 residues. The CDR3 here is CASISSGVGNTEAFF. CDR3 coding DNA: TGTGCCAGCATATCAAGTGGGGTCGGGAACACTGAAGCTTTCTTT.

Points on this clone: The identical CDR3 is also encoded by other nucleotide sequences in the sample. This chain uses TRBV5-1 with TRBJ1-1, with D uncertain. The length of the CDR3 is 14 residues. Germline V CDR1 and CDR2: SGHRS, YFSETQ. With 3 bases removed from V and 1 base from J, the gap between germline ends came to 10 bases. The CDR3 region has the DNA TGCGCCAGCAGCTCCGGGCAGGCGAACACTGAAGCTTTCTTT. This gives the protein CASSSGQANTEAFF.

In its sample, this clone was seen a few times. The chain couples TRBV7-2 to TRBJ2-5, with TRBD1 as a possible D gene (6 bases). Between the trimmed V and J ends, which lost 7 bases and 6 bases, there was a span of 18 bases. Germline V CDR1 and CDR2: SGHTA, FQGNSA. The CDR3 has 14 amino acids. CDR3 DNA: TGTGCCAGCATCAATAACAGGGAAGGGCAGACCCAGTACTTC. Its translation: CASINNREGQTQYF.

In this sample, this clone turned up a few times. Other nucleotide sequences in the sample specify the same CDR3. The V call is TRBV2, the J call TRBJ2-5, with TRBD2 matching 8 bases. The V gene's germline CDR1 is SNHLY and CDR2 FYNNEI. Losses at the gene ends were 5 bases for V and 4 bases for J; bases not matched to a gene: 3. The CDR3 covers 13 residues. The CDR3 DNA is TGTGCCAGCAGTCCCGGACTAGCAGAGACCCAGTACTTC. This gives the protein CASSPGLAETQYF.

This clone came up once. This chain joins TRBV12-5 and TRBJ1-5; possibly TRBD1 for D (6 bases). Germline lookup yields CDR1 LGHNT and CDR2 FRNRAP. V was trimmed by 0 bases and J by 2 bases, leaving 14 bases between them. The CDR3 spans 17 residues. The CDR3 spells CASGLVWGGMGNQPQHF. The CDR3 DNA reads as TGTGCTAGTGGTTTGGTATGGGGGGGCATGGGCAATCAGCCCCAGCATTTT.

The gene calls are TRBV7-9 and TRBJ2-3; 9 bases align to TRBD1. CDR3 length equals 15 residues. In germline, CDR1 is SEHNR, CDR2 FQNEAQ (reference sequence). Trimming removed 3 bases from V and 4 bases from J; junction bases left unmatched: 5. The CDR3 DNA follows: TGTGCCAGCAGCTTGGGGGACAGGGAGGCAGATACGCAGTATTTT. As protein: CASSLGDREADTQYF.

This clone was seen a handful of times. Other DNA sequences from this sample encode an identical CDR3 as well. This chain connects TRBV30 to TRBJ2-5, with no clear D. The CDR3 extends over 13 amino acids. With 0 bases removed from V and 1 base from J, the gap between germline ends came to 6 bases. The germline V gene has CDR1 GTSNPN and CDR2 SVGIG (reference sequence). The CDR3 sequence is CAWSVWGQETQYF. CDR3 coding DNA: TGTGCCTGGAGTGTGTGGGGCCAAGAGACCCAGTACTTC.

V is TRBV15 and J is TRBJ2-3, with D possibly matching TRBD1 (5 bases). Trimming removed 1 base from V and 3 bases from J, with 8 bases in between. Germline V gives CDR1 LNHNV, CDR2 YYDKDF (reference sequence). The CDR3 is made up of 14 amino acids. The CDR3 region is CATSRGGTTDTQYF. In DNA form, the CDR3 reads TGTGCCACCAGCAGAGGGGGCACAACAGATACGCAGTATTTT.

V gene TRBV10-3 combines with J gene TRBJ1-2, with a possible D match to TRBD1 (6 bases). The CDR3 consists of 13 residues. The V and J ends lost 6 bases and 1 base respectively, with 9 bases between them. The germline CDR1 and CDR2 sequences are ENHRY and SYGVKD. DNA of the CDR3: TGTGCCATCAGCGCAGGGGTTAACTATGGCTACACCTTC. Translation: CAISAGVNYGYTF.